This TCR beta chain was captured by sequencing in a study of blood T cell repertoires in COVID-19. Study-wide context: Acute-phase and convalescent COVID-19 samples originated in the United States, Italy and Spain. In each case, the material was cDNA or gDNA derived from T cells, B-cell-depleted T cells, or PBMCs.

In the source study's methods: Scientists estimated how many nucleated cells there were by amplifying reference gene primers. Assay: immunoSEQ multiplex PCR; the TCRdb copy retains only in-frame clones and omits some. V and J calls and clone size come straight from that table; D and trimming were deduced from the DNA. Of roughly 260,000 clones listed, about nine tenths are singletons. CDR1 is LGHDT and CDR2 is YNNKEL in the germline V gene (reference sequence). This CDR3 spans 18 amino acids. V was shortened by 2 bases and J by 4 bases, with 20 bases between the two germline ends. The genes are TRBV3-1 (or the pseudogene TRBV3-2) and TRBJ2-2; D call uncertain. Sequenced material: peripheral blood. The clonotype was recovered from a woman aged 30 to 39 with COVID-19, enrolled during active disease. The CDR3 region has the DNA TGTGCCAGCAGCCAACAATTCCGTGTCGGAGCCCCCACCGGGGAGCTGTTTTTT. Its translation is CASSQQFRVGAPTGELFF.